The next 32 T cell receptor beta chains were all read from a single sample in a study of cytomegalovirus exposure and HLA in healthy donors. Both 60 Vbeta primers and 13 Jbeta primers went into the PCR. Profiling relied on immunoSEQ multiplex PCR, and the TCRdb table lists in-frame clones only, not all of them. This table has 110,000 to 150,000 clones, 65% to 85% appearing once. Sequencing was carried out using PBMCs. The receptors here all came from a male donor in good health and CMV-seronegative.

This chain uses TRBV6-5 with TRBJ2-5, with D tentatively TRBD2 (6 bases). Germline V gives CDR1 MNHEY, CDR2 SVGAGI. V lost 5 bases and J lost 4, with 11 bases in between. CDR3 length: 13 residues. CDR3 residues: CASSGGSRETQYF. The CDR3 nucleotides are TGTGCCAGCAGTGGGGGGAGTAGAGAGACCCAGTACTTC.

The chain links TRBV4-2 to TRBJ2-7; TRBD2 matches at 13 bases. The V segment lost 4 bases and the J segment 3 bases; nucleotides outside the gene matches: 12. Germline V gene lookup returns CDR1 LGHNA and CDR2 YNFKEQ. CDR3 size: 18 residues. CDR3 loop: CASSPNPRLAGGVYEQYF. The DNA of the CDR3 is TGTGCCAGCAGCCCGAACCCGAGACTAGCGGGAGGTGTCTACGAGCAGTACTTC.

The V gene is TRBV2, the J gene TRBJ1-1; 9 bases match TRBD1. The ends lost 6 bases at V and 7 bases at J; junction bases unmatched: 6. Germline lookup yields CDR1 SNHLY and CDR2 FYNNEI. This CDR3 contains 13 residues. The CDR3 reads CASRGTGPLEAFF. The CDR3 bases are TGTGCCAGCAGGGGGACAGGGCCCCTTGAAGCTTTCTTT.

This sequence joins TRBV6-1 and TRBJ2-5; weak D call: TRBD2 (6 bases). The closer fit of TRBJ2-7 to the DNA end suggests the J call may be wrong. Germline V gene lookup returns CDR1 MNHNS and CDR2 SASEGT. The CDR3 is made up of 20 amino acids. CDR3 residues: CASSEASWGVRVSWVYEQYF. CDR3 DNA: TGTGCCAGCAGTGAAGCGAGTTGGGGGGTGCGGGTCTCGTGGGTCTACGAGCAGTACTTC.

The chain combines TRBV5-5 with TRBJ1-4; D not resolved. CDR1 is SGHKS and CDR2 is YYEKEE in the germline V gene (reference sequence). This CDR3 contains 15 residues. With 4 bases removed from V and 7 bases from J, the gap between germline ends came to 17 bases. CDR3 DNA sequence: TGTGCCAGCAGCCTAGGAGAGGTTAGACGTGAAAAACTGTTTTTT. It is translated as CASSLGEVRREKLFF.

The rearrangement uses TRBV4-1 and TRBJ2-5; the match to TRBD2 covers 10 bases. Germline V gives CDR1 MGHRA, CDR2 YSYEKL. Germline trimming cut 1 base from V and 9 bases from J; bases unmatched to any gene: 14. The CDR3 totals 17 residues. The DNA for the CDR3 is TGCGCCAGCAGCCAAGGAGTCCAAACTAGCGGGGTGGAGCCCCAGTACTTC. Its protein is CASSQGVQTSGVEPQYF.

This chain connects TRBV6-6 to TRBJ2-1, with D maybe TRBD1 (5 bases). The germline gives CDR1 MNHNY, CDR2 SVGAGI (reference sequence). V was pared by 2 bases and J by 4 bases, with 12 bases between. The CDR3 has 15 residues. The CDR3 nucleotides read TGTGCCAGCAGTTACAGGGGTGAAGGATACAATGAGCAGTTCTTC. Protein sequence: CASSYRGEGYNEQFF.

This clone came up once. The V gene is TRBV5-1, the J gene TRBJ2-7, with D perhaps TRBD1 (5 bases). The DNA end is a closer match to TRBJ2-1, so the J assignment may be wrong. The germline V gene has CDR1 SGHRS and CDR2 YFSETQ. This CDR3 spans 12 amino acids. CDR3 DNA: TGCGCCAGCAGGAGCAGGGAAGTTGAGCAGTTCTTC. Its protein is CASRSREVEQFF.

The gene calls are TRBV5-1 and TRBJ2-7, with D possibly matching TRBD1 (5 bases). The germline gives CDR1 SGHRS, CDR2 YFSETQ. This CDR3 has 13 amino acids. V lost 0 bases to trimming and J lost 6 bases, with 10 bases between them. CDR3 in DNA: TGCGCCAGCAGCTTGGGGGGCCCGCTCGAGCAGTACTTC. This encodes CASSLGGPLEQYF.

This chain connects TRBV7-9 to TRBJ2-1; D uncertain. The CDR3 has 15 amino acids. Germline CDR1 reads SEHNR; CDR2 reads FQNEAQ (reference sequence). The V end was cut by 5 bases, the J end by 2 bases, with 13 bases between. The CDR3 spells CASSPSAVPYNEQFF. In nucleotides, the CDR3 is TGTGCCAGCAGCCCCTCGGCGGTCCCCTACAATGAGCAGTTCTTC.

The chain is built from TRBV27 and TRBJ2-2; 12 nucleotides agree with TRBD1. The V gene end was trimmed by 6 bases and the J gene end by 7 bases; junction bases not matched to a gene: 9. The CDR3 is 16 amino acids. The V gene's germline CDR1 is MNHEY and CDR2 SMNVEV (reference sequence). CDR3 coding DNA: TGTGCCAGCAGCCTAGGGACAGGGGGCTTTGGCGGGGAGCTGTTTTTT. It specifies CASSLGTGGFGGELFF.

This chain uses TRBV6-6 with TRBJ1-4; D remains ambiguous. The CDR3 has 13 amino acids. V lost 6 bases and J lost 4, with 9 bases in between. Germline CDR1 is MNHNY and CDR2 is SVGAGI (reference sequence). CDR3 DNA sequence: TGTGCCAGCAGACCCGGGGTTAATGAAAAACTGTTTTTT. Translating it yields CASRPGVNEKLFF.

CDR3 DNA sequence: TGTGCCAGCAGCATTAGCGGGGGGTTCTACAATGAGCAGTTCTTC. It yields the protein CASSISGGFYNEQFF. The gene calls are TRBV9 and TRBJ2-1; 10 bases map to TRBD2. CDR1 is SGDLS and CDR2 is YYNGEE in the germline V gene. V lost 4 bases to trimming and J lost 3 bases; unmatched junction nucleotides: 4. This CDR3 is built from 15 residues.

This chain joins TRBV9 and TRBJ1-3, with TRBD1 matching over 10 bases. The length of the CDR3 is 15 residues. Germline CDR1 reads SGDLS; CDR2 reads YYNGEE. The trim removed 4 bases at V and 7 bases at J, leaving 8 bases unmatched. The CDR3 DNA follows: TGTGCCAGCAGCCCCCAGGGACAGGGGCGGAACACCATATATTTT. It is translated as CASSPQGQGRNTIYF.

The gene calls are TRBV9 and TRBJ2-1; 9 bases fit TRBD1. Germline V gene data show CDR1 as SGDLS and CDR2 as YYNGEE. J lost 7 bases, V lost 4 bases, and 3 bases had no gene match. The length of the CDR3 is 13 residues. Here the CDR3 DNA reads TGTGCCAGCAGCATCGGACAGGGGAATGAGCAGTTCTTC. This codes for CASSIGQGNEQFF. The entire variable domain, with the rest obtained from reference TRBV9 and TRBJ2-1, is as follows: DSGVTQTPKHLITATGQRVTLRCSPRSGDLSVYWYQQSLDQGLQFLIQYYNGEERAKGNILERFSAQQFPDLHSELNLSSLELGDSALYFCASSIGQGNEQFFGPGTRLTVL.

V is TRBV4-1 and J is TRBJ2-7; 9 nucleotides match TRBD1. The CDR3 is made up of 16 amino acids. V was clipped by 1 base and J by 1 base; unmatched bases: 5. Germline CDR1 and CDR2: MGHRA and YSYEKL. The CDR3 is CASSQVGTGSSYEQYF. CDR3 nucleotide sequence: TGCGCCAGCAGCCAAGTCGGGACAGGGAGTTCCTACGAGCAGTACTTC.

The gene calls are TRBV5-1 and TRBJ2-5; 8 nucleotides align to TRBD1. V lost 4 bases, J lost 4 bases, and 9 bases stayed unmatched. This CDR3 contains 15 residues. Germline CDR1 SGHRS, CDR2 YFSETQ. This CDR3 is CASSPSPDRVETQYF. CDR3 DNA sequence: TGCGCCAGCAGCCCTTCTCCGGACAGGGTAGAGACCCAGTACTTC.

This clone was counted between two and nine times. This sequence joins TRBV7-6 and TRBJ2-7; 7 bases fit TRBD2. The CDR3 length is 15 residues. CDR1 is SGHVS and CDR2 is FNYEAQ in the germline V gene. The ends lost 5 bases at V and 1 base at J; junction bases unmatched: 8. CDR3 protein: CASSPGRGKSYEQYF. The CDR3 DNA is TGTGCCAGCAGCCCCGGGCGGGGGAAATCCTACGAGCAGTACTTC.

This clone was observed a single time. The V and J genes are TRBV7-2 and TRBJ2-4; the D is unclear. This CDR3 comprises 16 residues. The V gene lost 2 bases and the J gene lost 0 bases, with 11 bases spanning the gap. Per germline, CDR1 SGHTA and CDR2 FQGNSA. The CDR3 DNA reads as TGTGCCAGCAGCTTACAACACACCGTAGCCAAAAACATTCAGTACTTC. It yields the protein CASSLQHTVAKNIQYF.

The rearrangement joins TRBV6-1 to TRBJ2-1; D not certain. CDR3 length: 13 residues. Trimming left V 5 bases short and J 3 bases short, with 8 bases between. Germline-derived CDR1 and CDR2 are MNHNS and SASEGT. The DNA of the CDR3 is TGTGCCAGCAGTTCCCGAGACTACAATGAGCAGTTCTTC. It is translated as CASSSRDYNEQFF.

The chain is built from TRBV30 and TRBJ2-1; 8 nucleotides agree with TRBD2. Germline V gives CDR1 GTSNPN, CDR2 SVGIG (reference sequence). This CDR3 has 15 residues. The V segment lost 1 base and the J segment 4 bases; nucleotides outside the gene matches: 6. This CDR3 is CAWSGAGVVYNEQFF. CDR3 coding DNA: TGTGCCTGGAGTGGAGCGGGAGTCGTATACAATGAGCAGTTCTTC.

The CDR3 reads CASSPGTGYEQYF. CDR3 DNA: TGTGCCAGCAGCCCAGGGACAGGTTATGAGCAGTACTTC. The genes are TRBV7-3 and TRBJ2-7; 8 bases line up with TRBD1. The length of the CDR3 is 13 residues. The germline V gene encodes CDR1 SGHTA and CDR2 FQGTGA. The V gene end was trimmed by 5 bases and the J gene end by 7 bases; junction bases not matched to a gene: 7.

The rearrangement uses TRBV6-5 and TRBJ1-2; no clear D gene. V was trimmed by 0 bases and J by 6 bases, leaving 14 bases between them. There are 15 residues in the CDR3. CDR1 MNHEY and CDR2 SVGAGI come from the germline V gene. In DNA, the CDR3 is TGTGCCAGCAGTTACTCGTACGGGGAATTGGATGGCTACACCTTC. Its protein product is CASSYSYGELDGYTF.

DNA of the CDR3: TGTGCCAGCAGCCAAGATATGGGTCAGGTGGATGGCTACACCTTC. It yields the protein CASSQDMGQVDGYTF. The genes are TRBV14 and TRBJ1-2; no clear D. V lost 0 bases and J lost 6, with 14 bases in between. This CDR3 is built from 15 residues. CDR1 SGHDN and CDR2 FVKESK come from the germline V gene. Combining the CDR3 with reference TRBV14 and TRBJ1-2 gives the whole variable domain EAGVTQFPSHSVIEKGQTVTLRCDPISGHDNLYWYRRVMGKEIKFLLHFVKESKQDESGMPNNRFLAERTGGTYSTLKVQPAELEDSGVYFCASSQDMGQVDGYTFGSGTRLTVV.

This clone was observed a single time. The chain carries TRBV6-5 and TRBJ2-7; no definite D call. Germline V lookup: CDR1 MNHEY, CDR2 SVGAGI. V was shortened by 10 bases and J by 2 bases, with 18 bases between the two germline ends. There are 14 residues in the CDR3. DNA of the CDR3: TGTGCCACCCACCCCACTGGAGATCCCTACGAGCAGTACTTC. It translates to CATHPTGDPYEQYF.

J is TRBJ2-2 and V is TRBV2; D uncertain. Trimming removed 2 bases from V and 0 bases from J, with 19 bases in between. Germline V gene lookup returns CDR1 SNHLY and CDR2 FYNNEI. The CDR3 is 19 residues long. CDR3 sequence: CASSERLDGWQTNTGELFF. The DNA of the CDR3 is TGTGCCAGCAGTGAAAGATTAGACGGGTGGCAGACGAACACCGGGGAGCTGTTTTTT. Based on the CDR3 plus reference TRBV2 and TRBJ2-2, the full variable domain is EPEVTQTPSHQVTQMGQEVILRCVPISNHLYFYWYRQILGQKVEFLVSFYNNEISEKSEIFDDQFSVERPDGSNFTLKIRSTKLEDSAMYFCASSERLDGWQTNTGELFFGEGSRLTVL.

The chain couples TRBV6-5 to TRBJ1-2; 7 nucleotides match TRBD1. The CDR3 is 13 amino acids. Trimming at V came to 7 bases and at J to 3 bases, leaving 5 bases not matched to a gene. Looked up from germline, CDR1 is MNHEY and CDR2 is SVGAGI. The CDR3 loop reads CASKRGHDYGYTF. DNA for the CDR3: TGTGCCAGCAAGAGGGGGCACGACTATGGCTACACCTTC.

The rearrangement joins TRBV5-5 to TRBJ1-1; the D gene is possibly TRBD1 (5 bases). V gave up 4 bases and J gave up 0 bases, with 16 bases separating them. The CDR3 extends over 16 amino acids. Germline V gene sequence: CDR1 SGHKS, CDR2 YYEKEE (reference sequence). The CDR3 nucleotides read TGTGCCAGCAGCCGCACCCAACGGGGGATGAACACTGAAGCTTTCTTT. Translating gives CASSRTQRGMNTEAFF.

The chain recombines TRBV5-1 with TRBJ2-7; TRBD2 agrees at 7 bases. The V gene end was trimmed by 2 bases and the J gene end by 2 bases; junction bases not matched to a gene: 10. The germline V gene has CDR1 SGHRS and CDR2 YFSETQ. The CDR3 contains 16 residues. The CDR3 DNA reads as TGCGCCAGCAGCTTCACTAGCGCGCTTCGAGCCTACGAGCAGTACTTC. It specifies CASSFTSALRAYEQYF. The entire variable domain, with the rest obtained from reference TRBV5-1 and TRBJ2-7, is as follows: KAGVTQTPRYLIKTRGQQVTLSCSPISGHRSVSWYQQTPGQGLQFLFEYFSETQRNKGNFPGRFSGRQFSNSRSEMNVSTLELGDSALYLCASSFTSALRAYEQYFGPGTRLTVT.

This sequence joins TRBV19 and TRBJ1-1; possible D gene TRBD1, 6 bases. CDR1 is LNHDA and CDR2 is SQIVND in the germline V gene (reference sequence). V lost 7 bases and J 0 bases, leaving 12 bases between the germline ends. The CDR3 loop spans 14 amino acids. The CDR3, as DNA: TGTGCCAGTACCACAGGGCCCATGAACACTGAAGCTTTCTTT. Translation: CASTTGPMNTEAFF.

This chain uses TRBV28 with TRBJ1-2; TRBD1 aligns across 11 bases. The germline V gene has CDR1 MDHEN and CDR2 SYDVKM. Trimming at V came to 3 bases and at J to 5 bases, leaving 8 bases not matched to a gene. CDR3 length: 16 amino acids. The CDR3 DNA reads as TGTGCCAGCAGTTTGAGTCCCGGGACAGGGGGTTATGGCTACACCTTC. Amino acid sequence: CASSLSPGTGGYGYTF.

The gene calls are TRBV2 and TRBJ2-1; 8 nucleotides match TRBD2. J was trimmed by 4 bases and V by 9 bases; bases with no gene match: 17. Germline V CDR1 and CDR2: SNHLY, FYNNEI. CDR3 length: 17 residues. In DNA form, the CDR3 reads TGTGCCAGTCTAAAAATAGGGACCCCTAGCGGGTACAATGAGCAGTTCTTC. It is translated as CASLKIGTPSGYNEQFF.